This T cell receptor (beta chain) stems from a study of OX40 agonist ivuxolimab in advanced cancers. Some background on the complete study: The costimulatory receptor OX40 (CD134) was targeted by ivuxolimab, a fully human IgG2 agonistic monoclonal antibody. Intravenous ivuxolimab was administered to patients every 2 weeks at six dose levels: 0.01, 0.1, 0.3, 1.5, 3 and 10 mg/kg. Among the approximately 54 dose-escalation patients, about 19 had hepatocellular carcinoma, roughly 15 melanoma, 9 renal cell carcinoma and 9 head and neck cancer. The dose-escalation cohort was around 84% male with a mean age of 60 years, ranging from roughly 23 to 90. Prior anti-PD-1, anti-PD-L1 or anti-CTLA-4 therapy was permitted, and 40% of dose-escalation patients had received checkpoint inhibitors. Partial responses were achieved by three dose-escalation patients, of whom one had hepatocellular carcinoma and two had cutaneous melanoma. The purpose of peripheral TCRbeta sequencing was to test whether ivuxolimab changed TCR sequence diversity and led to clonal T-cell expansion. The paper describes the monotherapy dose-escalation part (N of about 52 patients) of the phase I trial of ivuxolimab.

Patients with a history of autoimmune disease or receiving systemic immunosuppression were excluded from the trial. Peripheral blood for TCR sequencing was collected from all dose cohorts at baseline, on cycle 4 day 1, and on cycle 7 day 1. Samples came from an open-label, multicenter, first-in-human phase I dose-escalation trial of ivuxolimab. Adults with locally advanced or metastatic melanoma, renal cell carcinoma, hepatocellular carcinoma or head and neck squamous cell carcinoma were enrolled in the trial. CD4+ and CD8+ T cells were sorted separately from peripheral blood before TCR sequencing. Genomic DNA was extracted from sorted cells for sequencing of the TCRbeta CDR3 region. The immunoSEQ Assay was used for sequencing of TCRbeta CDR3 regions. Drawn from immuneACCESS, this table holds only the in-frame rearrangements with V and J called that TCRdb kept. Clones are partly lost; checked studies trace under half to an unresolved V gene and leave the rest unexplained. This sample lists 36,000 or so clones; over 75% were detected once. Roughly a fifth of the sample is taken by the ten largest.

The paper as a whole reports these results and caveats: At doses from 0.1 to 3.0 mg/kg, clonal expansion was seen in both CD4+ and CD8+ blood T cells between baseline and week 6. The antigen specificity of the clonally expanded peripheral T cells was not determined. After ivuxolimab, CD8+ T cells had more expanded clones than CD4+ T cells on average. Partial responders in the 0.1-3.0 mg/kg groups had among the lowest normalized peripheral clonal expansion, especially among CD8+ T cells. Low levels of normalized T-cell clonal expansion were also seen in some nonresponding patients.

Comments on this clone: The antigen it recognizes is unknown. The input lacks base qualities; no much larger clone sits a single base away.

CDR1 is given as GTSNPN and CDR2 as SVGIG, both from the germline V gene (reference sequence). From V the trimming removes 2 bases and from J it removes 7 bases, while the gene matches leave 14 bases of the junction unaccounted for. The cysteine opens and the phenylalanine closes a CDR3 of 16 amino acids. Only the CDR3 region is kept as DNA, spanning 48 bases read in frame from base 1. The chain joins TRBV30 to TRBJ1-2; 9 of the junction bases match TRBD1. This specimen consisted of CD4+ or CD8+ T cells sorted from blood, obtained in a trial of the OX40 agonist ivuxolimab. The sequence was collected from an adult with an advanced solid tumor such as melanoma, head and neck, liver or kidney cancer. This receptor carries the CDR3 CAWSSGTGYIFGGYTF. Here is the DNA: TGTGCCTGGAGTTCCGGGACAGGGTACATTTTTGGTGGCTACACCTTC.